The 2 T cell receptor beta chains reported below all come from one sample, sequenced in a study of blood T cells in healthy people across ages. Using a J-beta primer mix together with a sample-barcoded 5' primer, a second PCR was run for about 6 to 12 cycles. MiXCR, run by TCRdb on the 5' RACE reads, gives a single entry per CDR3 protein. Altogether some 1.5 million distinct CDR3 sequences are present, roughly 27% being singletons, with the ten largest covering 7.7%. The sequencing input was blood. The receptor source for this set is a woman in her twenties or thirties in good health.

CDR3 residues: CASSLRDFTDTQYF. CDR3 sequence (DNA): TGCGCCAGCAGCTTGAGGGACTTTACAGATACGCAGTATTTT. The V call is TRBV5-1, the J call TRBJ2-3, with a possible D match to TRBD2 (6 bases). Trimming stripped 1 base from V and 3 bases from J, with 9 bases between. In germline, CDR1 is SGHRS, CDR2 YFSETQ. This CDR3 has 14 amino acids.

This clonotype was seen a handful of times. J is TRBJ2-3 and V is TRBV20-1; 7 positions match TRBD2. CDR3 length: 12 residues. The V segment lost 3 bases and the J segment 6 bases; nucleotides outside the gene matches: 3. Germline V gene data show CDR1 as DFQATT and CDR2 as SNEGSKA (reference sequence). This chain's CDR3 is CSASGRRDTQYF. CDR3 nucleotide sequence: TGCAGTGCTAGCGGGAGGAGGGATACGCAGTATTTT.